Each of the 31 T cell receptor beta chains below was sequenced from the same sample in a study of cytotoxic CD8 clonotypes in ibrutinib-treated CLL. Method: immunoSEQ multiplex PCR; TCRdb's copy keeps in-frame clones and lacks some. The repertoire includes more than 110,000 clones, about three quarters of them detected once, and around 5% sits in the top ten. This sample comprised PBMCs, obtained after 24 months of ibrutinib treatment. These receptor sequences come from a human donor with chronic lymphocytic leukemia.

The rearrangement uses TRBV11-3 and TRBJ2-5; 12 positions match TRBD2. CDR1 SGHNT and CDR2 YENEEA come from the germline V gene. The trim removed 3 bases at V and 3 bases at J, leaving 5 bases unmatched. The CDR3 is 16 amino acids. The CDR3 loop reads CASSLGLAGGEETQYF. CDR3 in DNA: TGTGCCAGCAGCTTGGGTCTAGCGGGGGGGGAAGAGACCCAGTACTTC.

The chain joins TRBV27 to TRBJ2-7, with 7 bases identical to TRBD2. The CDR3 has 15 amino acids. V shed 6 bases and J 2 bases; nucleotides not matched to a gene: 10. Germline values: CDR1 MNHEY, CDR2 SMNVEV (reference sequence). The CDR3 protein is CASRSPGGPTYEQYF. As DNA, the CDR3 is TGTGCCAGCAGGTCTCCGGGAGGTCCTACCTACGAGCAGTACTTC.

The chain carries TRBV7-6 and TRBJ2-7; D is undetermined. CDR1 is SGHVS, CDR2 FNYEAQ, per germline. Deletions cut 4 bases from V and 3 bases from J, with 10 bases between. There are 13 residues in the CDR3. The CDR3 DNA sequence: TGTGCCAGCAGCTCCCGGCAAAACTACGAGCAGTACTTC. Translated: CASSSRQNYEQYF.

This clone occurred once. The chain joins TRBV27 to TRBJ2-1; TRBD1 aligns across 9 bases. Germline V gene lookup returns CDR1 MNHEY and CDR2 SMNVEV (reference sequence). The V gene end was trimmed by 4 bases and the J gene end by 10 bases; junction bases not matched to a gene: 5. The CDR3 contains 13 residues. The CDR3 coding sequence is TGTGCCAGCAGTTCACAGGGGGCAGGCGAGCAGTTCTTC. Its protein product is CASSSQGAGEQFF.

This rearrangement joins TRBV25-1 to TRBJ2-7; tentatively, D is TRBD1 (5 bases). This CDR3 spans 14 amino acids. V lost 1 base and J lost 3, with 10 bases in between. The germline gives CDR1 MGHDK, CDR2 SYGVNS. CDR3 protein: CASSEWTPGYEQYF. CDR3 in DNA: TGTGCCAGCAGTGAATGGACACCTGGCTACGAGCAGTACTTC.

The chain has TRBV7-2 and TRBJ1-6, with D perhaps TRBD1 (6 bases). Trimming pared 5 bases from V and 10 bases from J, leaving 15 bases between. CDR1 and CDR2 from the germline V gene are SGHTA and FQGNSA. The CDR3 has 14 residues. The CDR3 DNA reads as TGTGCCAGCAGCCACCCCGGTCAGGGGTCACCCCTCCACTTT. Protein product: CASSHPGQGSPLHF.

CDR3 residues: CASSPSQGSYEQYF. Here the CDR3 DNA reads TGTGCCAGCTCACCCTCGCAGGGTTCCTACGAGCAGTACTTC. The chain uses TRBV18 and TRBJ2-7; TRBD1 might be the D (5 bases). This CDR3 is 14 amino acids long. Between the trimmed V and J ends, which lost 3 bases and 1 base, there was a span of 10 bases. CDR1 is KGHSH and CDR2 is LQKENI in the germline V gene. The full variable domain, its missing parts supplied by reference TRBV18 and TRBJ2-7, is NAGVMQNPRHLVRRRGQEARLRCSPMKGHSHVYWYRQLPEEGLKFMVYLQKENIIDESGMPKERFSAEFPKEGPSILRIQQVVRGDSAAYFCASSPSQGSYEQYFGPGTRLTVT.

V is TRBV30 and J is TRBJ1-5; weak D call: TRBD1 (6 bases). Per the germline V gene, CDR1 is GTSNPN and CDR2 is SVGIG (reference sequence). The V end was cut by 3 bases, the J end by 3 bases, with 15 bases between. The CDR3 covers 15 residues. CDR3 DNA sequence: TGTGCCTGGAGGGTACAGGGAACGATCAATCAGCCCCAGCATTTT. This sequence encodes CAWRVQGTINQPQHF.

The rearrangement uses TRBV19 and TRBJ2-7; 7 nucleotides agree with TRBD2. This CDR3 is built from 15 residues. V gave up 3 bases and J gave up 2 bases; unmatched junction bases: 7. Germline-derived CDR1 and CDR2 are LNHDA and SQIVND (reference sequence). The CDR3 loop is CASSIGGSFPYEQYF. The CDR3 DNA reads as TGTGCCAGTAGTATCGGGGGGAGCTTTCCCTACGAGCAGTACTTC. Drawing the rest from reference TRBV19 and TRBJ2-7, the complete variable domain is DGGITQSPKYLFRKEGQNVTLSCEQNLNHDAMYWYRQDPGQGLRLIYYSQIVNDFQKGDIAEGYSVSREKKESFPLTVTSAQKNPTAFYLCASSIGGSFPYEQYFGPGTRLTVT.

The rearrangement uses TRBV4-3 and TRBJ1-4, with 7 bases identical to TRBD1. Germline V gives CDR1 LGHNA, CDR2 YSLEER. J was trimmed by 8 bases and V by 4 bases; bases with no gene match: 10. This CDR3 has 15 residues. The CDR3 region is CASSRYRGAGEKLFF. CDR3 nucleotide sequence: TGCGCCAGCAGCCGGTACAGGGGAGCGGGGGAAAAACTGTTTTTT.

The chain combines TRBV30 with TRBJ2-5, with D uncertain. V lost 1 base, J lost 5 bases, and 8 bases lay in between. The germline gives CDR1 GTSNPN, CDR2 SVGIG (reference sequence). This CDR3 comprises 12 residues. The CDR3 coding sequence is TGTGCCTGGAGTGGTATTGGGGAGACCCAGTACTTC. This codes for CAWSGIGETQYF.

This chain uses TRBV19 with TRBJ2-3, with D possibly being TRBD2 (7 bases). Trimming cost V 4 bases and J 10 bases, with 18 bases left between them. The V gene's germline CDR1 is LNHDA and CDR2 SQIVND (reference sequence). The CDR3 is 14 amino acids. CDR3 region: CASSTLRQGGAQYF. The CDR3 nucleotides are TGTGCCAGTAGTACCCTCCGACAAGGGGGGGCGCAGTATTTT. Variable domain in full (rest from reference TRBV19 and TRBJ2-3): DGGITQSPKYLFRKEGQNVTLSCEQNLNHDAMYWYRQDPGQGLRLIYYSQIVNDFQKGDIAEGYSVSREKKESFPLTVTSAQKNPTAFYLCASSTLRQGGAQYFGPGTRLTVL.

The chain is built from TRBV11-3 and TRBJ1-4; D gene uncertain. Trimming pared 3 bases from V and 7 bases from J, leaving 6 bases between. In germline, CDR1 is SGHNT, CDR2 YENEEA. The CDR3 spans 12 residues. CDR3 bases: TGTGCCAGCAGCTTCGGGTGTGAAAAACTGTTTTTT. Residues: CASSFGCEKLFF.

The chain is built from TRBV18 and TRBJ2-7, with a weak D call TRBD1 (6 bases). Germline V CDR1 and CDR2: KGHSH, LQKENI. The CDR3 runs 14 residues. The V gene lost 4 bases and the J gene lost 6 bases, with 16 bases spanning the gap. CDR3 sequence reads: CASSRRGRGSEQYF. Written as DNA, the CDR3 is TGTGCCAGCTCACGTCGGGGCAGGGGTAGCGAGCAGTACTTC.

This chain joins TRBV7-2 and TRBJ2-1; D gene unclear. V lost 2 bases and J 2 bases, leaving 7 bases between the germline ends. Germline lookup yields CDR1 SGHTA and CDR2 FQGNSA. The CDR3 totals 14 residues. CDR3 in DNA: TGTGCCAGCAGCTTATCAGCTCCCTACAATGAGCAGTTCTTC. Translating gives CASSLSAPYNEQFF.

V and J are TRBV7-2 and TRBJ2-3, with D perhaps matching TRBD1 (5 bases). This CDR3 spans 14 amino acids. V lost 5 bases and J lost 3, with 12 bases in between. CDR1 and CDR2 from the germline V gene are SGHTA and FQGNSA. The CDR3 nucleotides are TGTGCCAGCAGCGGGGCCCGAGTGACAGATACGCAGTATTTT. Amino acids: CASSGARVTDTQYF.

The chain joins TRBV9 to TRBJ2-5; 13 positions agree with TRBD2. The junction had 4 bases not matched to a gene; V was cut back by 0 bases and J by 2 bases. The CDR3 extends over 17 amino acids. The germline CDR1 and CDR2 sequences are SGDLS and YYNGEE. The CDR3 DNA sequence: TGTGCCAGCAGCGTAGCTCCGGGACTAGCGGGACAAGAGACCCAGTACTTC. Protein sequence: CASSVAPGLAGQETQYF. Supplemented by reference TRBV9 and TRBJ2-5, the full variable domain reads DSGVTQTPKHLITATGQRVTLRCSPRSGDLSVYWYQQSLDQGLQFLIQYYNGEERAKGNILERFSAQQFPDLHSELNLSSLELGDSALYFCASSVAPGLAGQETQYFGPGTRLLVL.

The chain uses TRBV4-3 and TRBJ1-4; D possibly corresponds to TRBD1 (6 bases). The germline V and J ends were trimmed by 4 bases and 6 bases, with 18 bases remaining between them. The CDR3 runs 16 residues. CDR1 and CDR2 (germline): LGHNA, YSLEER. The CDR3 nucleotides are TGCGCCAGCAGCCCCGCCTTCGGGGGGCCGGATGAAAAACTGTTTTTT. It translates to CASSPAFGGPDEKLFF.

The chain carries TRBV6-6 and TRBJ1-3, with D uncertain. The CDR3 covers 16 residues. Trimming left V 1 base short and J 0 bases short, with 10 bases between. Germline assignment: CDR1 MNHNY and CDR2 SVGAGI (reference sequence). The CDR3 region is CASSYFPPNSGNTIYF. The CDR3 DNA reads TGTGCCAGCAGTTACTTTCCCCCGAACTCTGGAAACACCATATATTTT.

V and J are TRBV5-6 and TRBJ2-7; D gene uncertain. Per germline, CDR1 SGHDT and CDR2 YYEEEE. V was trimmed by 4 bases and J by 1 base, leaving 12 bases between them. The CDR3 has 14 amino acids. CDR3 in DNA: TGTGCCAGCAGCCCGGGTCGGCAGTCCTACGAGCAGTACTTC. Its translation is CASSPGRQSYEQYF.

The genes are TRBV6-6 and TRBJ2-2; D is possibly TRBD1 or TRBD2 (6 bases each). V lost 6 bases to trimming and J lost 4 bases, with 15 bases between them. The germline gives CDR1 MNHNY, CDR2 SVGAGI (reference sequence). There are 15 residues in the CDR3. CDR3 bases: TGTGCCAGCAGAGGGGGGACCGGGCCCACCGGGGAGCTGTTTTTT. Residues: CASRGGTGPTGELFF.

This chain connects TRBV5-1 to TRBJ2-1, with D hard to call. The CDR3 runs to 11 residues. Germline loops: CDR1 SGHRS, CDR2 YFSETQ. The V and J ends lost 0 bases and 9 bases respectively, with 4 bases between them. CDR3 DNA: TGCGCCAGCAGCTTGGCCGGTGAGCAGTTCTTC. Its protein is CASSLAGEQFF.

The rearrangement joins TRBV27 to TRBJ2-2; TRBD2 matches 7 bases. Trimming removed 3 bases from V and 6 bases from J; junction bases left unmatched: 10. The CDR3 covers 16 residues. Germline CDR1 MNHEY, CDR2 SMNVEV (reference sequence). CDR3 amino acids: CASSLGGGGWSGELFF. The CDR3 coding sequence is TGTGCCAGCAGTTTGGGTGGCGGGGGTTGGTCCGGGGAGCTGTTTTTT.

The V call is TRBV28, the J call TRBJ1-2, with 7 bases matching TRBD1. V lost 6 bases, J lost 3 bases, and 1 base stayed unmatched. The CDR3 length is 12 residues. The germline gives CDR1 MDHEN, CDR2 SYDVKM. CDR3 sequence (DNA): TGTGCCAGCAGGGGGACAGACTATGGCTACACCTTC. Translated: CASRGTDYGYTF.

CDR3 coding DNA: TGTGCCAGCAGCAAAGGGGGGGGCCCGCTATACGAGCAGTACTTC. It yields the protein CASSKGGGPLYEQYF. The V and J genes are TRBV21-1 and TRBJ2-7; TRBD2, the table's D call, was not compared with the DNA. TRBV21-1 is noted as a pseudogene. The length of the CDR3 is 15 residues.

V gene TRBV5-1 combines with J gene TRBJ1-4; D might be TRBD1 (5 bases). The CDR3 has 15 amino acids. V was pared by 4 bases and J by 7 bases, with 17 bases between. Germline V gene sequence: CDR1 SGHRS, CDR2 YFSETQ. The CDR3 DNA reads as TGCGCCAGCAGCCCGGGAGGGGTCGTCGGTGAAAAACTGTTTTTT. Protein: CASSPGGVVGEKLFF.

This clone appeared a few times. The chain combines TRBV28 with TRBJ2-7; D is perhaps TRBD2 (5 bases). Germline lookup yields CDR1 MDHEN and CDR2 SYDVKM. The CDR3 loop spans 13 amino acids. Trimming removed 5 bases at V and 4 bases at J, with 12 bases between. The CDR3 sequence: CASSGVRGYEQYF. As DNA, the CDR3 is TGTGCCAGCAGTGGGGTCCGGGGTTACGAGCAGTACTTC. The whole variable domain, filled in from reference TRBV28 and TRBJ2-7, reads DVKVTQSSRYLVKRTGEKVFLECVQDMDHENMFWYRQDPGLGLRLIYFSYDVKMKEKGDIPEGYSVSREKKERFSLILESASTNQTSMYLCASSGVRGYEQYFGPGTRLTVT.

The genes are TRBV2 and TRBJ1-1; 8 bases match TRBD1. V was clipped by 3 bases and J by 6 bases; unmatched bases: 6. The CDR3 contains 14 residues. Germline CDR1 and CDR2: SNHLY and FYNNEI. CDR3 in DNA: TGTGCCAGCAGTGATGGACAGGGTGACGCTGAAGCTTTCTTT. Encoded protein: CASSDGQGDAEAFF. Full variable domain (rest looked up from reference TRBV2 and TRBJ1-1): EPEVTQTPSHQVTQMGQEVILRCVPISNHLYFYWYRQILGQKVEFLVSFYNNEISEKSEIFDDQFSVERPDGSNFTLKIRSTKLEDSAMYFCASSDGQGDAEAFFGQGTRLTVV.

V is TRBV6-1 and J is TRBJ1-2, with no clear D. Trimming shortened V by 6 bases and J by 1 base, and 6 bases separated the two germline ends. CDR3 length equals 12 residues. CDR1 is MNHNS and CDR2 is SASEGT in the germline V gene. CDR3: CASSPSNYGYTF. The DNA of the CDR3 is TGTGCCAGCAGCCCTAGTAACTATGGCTACACCTTC.

J is TRBJ1-5 and V is TRBV6-5; no definite D call. Trimming removed 1 base from V and 6 bases from J, with 7 bases in between. This CDR3 region has 13 residues. Germline CDR1 is MNHEY and CDR2 is SVGAGI. The CDR3 DNA sequence: TGTGCCAGCAGTTACTTCCGGGGTCAGCCCCAGCATTTT. It codes for CASSYFRGQPQHF.

V is TRBV4-2 and J is TRBJ2-7, with D maybe TRBD2 (6 bases). V lost 1 base and J 3 bases, leaving 10 bases between the germline ends. Looked up from germline, CDR1 is LGHNA and CDR2 is YNFKEQ. This CDR3 spans 14 amino acids. The CDR3, as DNA: TGTGCCAGCAGCCAAGGCTTGGGGGGCTACGAGCAGTACTTC. Protein sequence: CASSQGLGGYEQYF.